The rows below give T cell receptor beta chains drawn from one sample of a study of cytomegalovirus exposure and HLA in healthy donors. Data came from immunoSEQ multiplex PCR; TCRdb stores just in-frame clones and leaves some out. The table includes about 190,000 clones, approximately 88% detected once. The sample was PBMCs. The receptor source for this set is a boy aged 2 to 9 in good health and CMV-seronegative. Both conserved end residues are part of each CDR3. Fields, in order: V gene, J gene, clone size, D gene, CDR3 DNA, CDR3 protein. D genes are given only for firm matches. Not all rows give a size; the values are once, few, many and, for expanded clones, a class.

V: TRBV25-1
J: TRBJ2-1
size: NA
D: NA
DNA: TGTGCCAGCGCCCGCATCGGGAGCTCCTACAATGAGCAGTTCTTC
CDR3: CASARIGSSYNEQFF

V: TRBV5-6
J: TRBJ2-1
size: NA
D: TRBD2
DNA: TGTGCCAGCAGCCCAACCGGGACTAGCGGGCGGGGTGAGCAGTTCTTC
CDR3: CASSPTGTSGRGEQFF

V: TRBV11-2
J: TRBJ2-3
size: NA
D: TRBD2
DNA: TGTGCCAGCAGCTTAGGTTTGCGGGGGGGCAGACCAGATACGCAGTATTTT
CDR3: CASSLGLRGGRPDTQYF

V: TRBV4-1
J: TRBJ2-3
size: NA
D: TRBD2
DNA: TGCGCCAGCAGCCAAGATGGACTAGCGGGAGCTAAAGATACGCAGTATTTT
CDR3: CASSQDGLAGAKDTQYF

V: TRBV13
J: TRBJ1-2
size: NA
D: TRBD1
DNA: TGTGCCAGCAGCTCCGGGACAGGGGGCCTATATGGCTACACCTTC
CDR3: CASSSGTGGLYGYTF

V: TRBV7-2
J: TRBJ2-7
size: NA
D: TRBD2
DNA: TGTGCCAGCAGCTTAGACCGGCTAGCGGGAGGCGAGCAGTACTTC
CDR3: CASSLDRLAGGEQYF

V: TRBV19
J: TRBJ1-5
size: NA
D: TRBD1
DNA: TGTGCCAGTAGTAATACCTGGATGGCAGGGGGCGTTCGGGGTCAGCCCCAGCATTTT
CDR3: CASSNTWMAGGVRGQPQHF

V: TRBV29-1
J: TRBJ1-1
size: NA
D: TRBD1
DNA: TGCAGCGTTGAAGAAGGGGGCAGGACTGAAGCTTTCTTT
CDR3: CSVEEGGRTEAFF

V: TRBV28
J: TRBJ2-7
size: NA
D: TRBD2
DNA: TGTGCCCACTCGGCGACCTCAAAAGGTAGCGGGCGCGAGCAGTACTTC
CDR3: CAHSATSKGSGREQYF

V: TRBV28
J: TRBJ1-2
size: NA
D: TRBD1
DNA: TGTGCCAGCAGTACCGGGACAGGGGGCCATGGCTACACCTTC
CDR3: CASSTGTGGHGYTF

V: TRBV5-6
J: TRBJ2-4
size: NA
D: TRBD2
DNA: TGTGCCAGCAGCTTGCACGGGGGGGCCAAAAGCATTCAGTACTTC
CDR3: CASSLHGGAKSIQYF

V: TRBV19
J: TRBJ2-5
size: NA
D: NA
DNA: TGTGCCAGTAGTACCCGCGACCAGGGCGAGGAGACCCAGTACTTC
CDR3: CASSTRDQGEETQYF

V: TRBV10-2
J: TRBJ2-3
size: once
D: NA
DNA: TGCGCCAGCAGTAAGGGAGGGTTGAGGGGGACAGATACGCAGTATTTT
CDR3: CASSKGGLRGTDTQYF

V: TRBV19
J: TRBJ2-5
size: NA
D: NA
DNA: TGTGCCACTATGGGCCCGTCCGAGACCCAGTACTTC
CDR3: CATMGPSETQYF

V: TRBV5-1
J: TRBJ2-7
size: NA
D: NA
DNA: TGCGCCAGCAGCCAGCCCGTGGGAGGCGGCTACGAGCAGTACTTC
CDR3: CASSQPVGGGYEQYF

V: TRBV4-1
J: TRBJ2-2
size: NA
D: TRBD2
DNA: TGCGCCAGCAGCCAAACTAGCGGGGAGACCGGGGAGCTGTTTTTT
CDR3: CASSQTSGETGELFF

V: TRBV6-1
J: TRBJ2-7
size: NA
D: NA
DNA: TGTGCCAGCAGCGCCGCAACGGTTACCTACGAGCAGTACTTC
CDR3: CASSAATVTYEQYF

V: TRBV27
J: TRBJ2-3
size: NA
D: TRBD2
DNA: TGTGCCAGCAGTCCCCCGAGAACGAGACTAGCGGGAGAAACAGATACGCAGTATTTT
CDR3: CASSPPRTRLAGETDTQYF

V: TRBV5-4
J: TRBJ2-1
size: NA
D: NA
DNA: TGTGCCAGCAGCCGCACAGGGTCGAATGGAAATGAGCAGTTCTTC
CDR3: CASSRTGSNGNEQFF

V: TRBV7-2
J: TRBJ2-6
size: NA
D: NA
DNA: TGTGCCAGCAGCTTTCCGGCTGGGGCCAACGTCCTGACTTTC
CDR3: CASSFPAGANVLTF

V: TRBV5-1
J: TRBJ1-1
size: NA
D: NA
DNA: TGCGCCAGCAGCCGTGACAGAGTTAGTACTGAAGCTTTCTTT
CDR3: CASSRDRVSTEAFF

V: TRBV6-6
J: TRBJ1-1
size: NA
D: TRBD1
DNA: TGTGCCAGCAACCCGGAGGGGGCCACTGAAGCTTTCTTT
CDR3: CASNPEGATEAFF

V: TRBV7-8
J: TRBJ2-5
size: NA
D: NA
DNA: TGTGCCAGCAGCTCCGCGGAAGAGACCCAGTACTTC
CDR3: CASSSAEETQYF

V: TRBV30
J: TRBJ2-7
size: NA
D: TRBD1
DNA: TGTGCCTGGACGGACAGGGGGCTATCCTACGAGCAGTACTTC
CDR3: CAWTDRGLSYEQYF

V: TRBV19
J: TRBJ1-2
size: once
D: TRBD1
DNA: TGTGCCAGTAGGGTACAGGGGGCAATCTATGGCTACACCTTC
CDR3: CASRVQGAIYGYTF

V: TRBV18
J: TRBJ2-5
size: NA
D: TRBD2
DNA: TGTGCCAGCTCACCTGGACTAGCTGAGACCCAGTACTTC
CDR3: CASSPGLAETQYF

V: TRBV6-6
J: TRBJ1-6
size: NA
D: NA
DNA: TGTGCCAGTGGGGGACAAGGGCTTAATTCACCCCTCCACTTT
CDR3: CASGGQGLNSPLHF

V: TRBV6-5
J: TRBJ1-1
size: few
D: TRBD1
DNA: TGTGCCAGCAGCCCAAGGGGACAGGGGCGAACTGAAGCTTTCTTT
CDR3: CASSPRGQGRTEAFF

V: TRBV5-8
J: TRBJ1-5
size: NA
D: NA
DNA: TGTGCCAGCAGCGGGGGGACCCTGGGGAATTTT
CDR3: CASSGGTLGNF

V: TRBV19
J: TRBJ2-3
size: once
D: TRBD2
DNA: TGTGCCAGTAGGGCTAGCGGGGTAGATACGCAGTATTTT
CDR3: CASRASGVDTQYF

V: TRBV4-1
J: TRBJ1-1
size: NA
D: NA
DNA: TGCGCCAGCAGCCAAGAAGGGCGGGTAGACACTGAAGCTTTCTTT
CDR3: CASSQEGRVDTEAFF

V: TRBV6-1
J: TRBJ2-3
size: NA
D: TRBD2
DNA: TGTGCCAGCAGTGAGACTAGCGGGGGAGCAGATACGCAGTATTTT
CDR3: CASSETSGGADTQYF

V: TRBV5-5
J: TRBJ1-1
size: NA
D: NA
DNA: TGTGCCAGCAGGCCGACTACAGGGAGAATGAACACTGAAGCTTTCTTT
CDR3: CASRPTTGRMNTEAFF

V: TRBV5-8
J: TRBJ1-6
size: NA
D: TRBD1
DNA: TGTGCCAGCAGCTTCCGACAGGGATCCCCCCACTTT
CDR3: CASSFRQGSPHF

V: TRBV19
J: TRBJ1-5
size: NA
D: NA
DNA: TGTGCCAGTAGTATAGGTAGCGGCAATGGCAATCAGCCCCAGCATTTT
CDR3: CASSIGSGNGNQPQHF

V: TRBV5-6
J: TRBJ1-1
size: NA
D: TRBD1
DNA: TGTGCCAGCAGCGCAGGGACAGGGAACACTGAAGCTTTCTTT
CDR3: CASSAGTGNTEAFF

V: TRBV6-5
J: TRBJ2-1
size: NA
D: TRBD2
DNA: TGTGCCAGCAGTTCGCGGGGGAGCTCCTACAATGAGCAGTTCTTC
CDR3: CASSSRGSSYNEQFF

V: TRBV18
J: TRBJ2-7
size: NA
D: NA
DNA: TGTGCCAGCTCGACAGGCGATAGCTCCTACGAGCAGTACTTC
CDR3: CASSTGDSSYEQYF

V: TRBV19
J: TRBJ1-1
size: NA
D: TRBD1
DNA: TGTGCCAGTAGTCCCCGGACAGGGAAGTCTGAAGCTTTCTTT
CDR3: CASSPRTGKSEAFF

V: TRBV5-8
J: TRBJ1-3
size: NA
D: NA
DNA: TGTGCCAGCAGCTACGTACAGGGCGTGGGAAACACCATATATTTT
CDR3: CASSYVQGVGNTIYF

V: TRBV11-2
J: TRBJ1-5
size: NA
D: NA
DNA: TGTGCCAGCAGCTTAGATGGGGGGAATCAGCCCCAGCATTTT
CDR3: CASSLDGGNQPQHF

V: TRBV2
J: TRBJ2-7
size: NA
D: NA
DNA: TGTGCCAGCAGTTCAACAGCACTAGCATCCTACGAGCAGTACTTC
CDR3: CASSSTALASYEQYF

V: TRBV4-2
J: TRBJ1-1
size: NA
D: TRBD1
DNA: TGTGCCAGCAGCCAAGATTCGCCAGGGGGGCGGACTGAAGCTTTCTTT
CDR3: CASSQDSPGGRTEAFF

V: TRBV7-6
J: TRBJ2-2
size: NA
D: NA
DNA: TGTGCCAGCAGCCCCGGGACAAACACCGGGGAGCTGTTTTTT
CDR3: CASSPGTNTGELFF

V: TRBV2
J: TRBJ2-4
size: NA
D: NA
DNA: TGTGCCAGCAGTAGCTGGACTACCAAAAACATTCAGTACTTC
CDR3: CASSSWTTKNIQYF

V: TRBV6-1
J: TRBJ2-7
size: NA
D: NA
DNA: TGTGCCAGCACGGTGGGGCCCTTCTCCTACGAGCAGTACTTC
CDR3: CASTVGPFSYEQYF

V: TRBV4-1
J: TRBJ2-7
size: NA
D: TRBD1
DNA: TGCGCCAGCAGCCTTTCCGGGACAGGGGGCATCTACGAGCAGTACTTC
CDR3: CASSLSGTGGIYEQYF

V: TRBV5-1
J: TRBJ2-1
size: once
D: TRBD2
DNA: TGCGCCAGCAGCGCCCTAGCGGGAGTACAAGGCAATGAGCAGTTCTTC
CDR3: CASSALAGVQGNEQFF